Following are 9 T cell receptor beta chains from one sample sequenced in a study of blood T cell repertoires in COVID-19. Measured with immunoSEQ multiplex PCR; TCRdb has only the in-frame clones, and not every one. Of over 150,000 clones listed, more than 80% are singletons. Sequenced input: PBMCs or T cells enriched from blood (not recorded which). The source of these receptors is a man aged 35-49 years who had recovered from COVID-19.

This clone was counted once. The chain couples TRBV28 to TRBJ1-1, with a possible D match to TRBD1 (6 bases). V was shortened by 5 bases and J by 4 bases, with 14 bases between the two germline ends. CDR3 length: 14 residues. Germline lookup yields CDR1 MDHEN and CDR2 SYDVKM. The CDR3 reads CASSLSFRGTEAFF. CDR3 sequence (DNA): TGTGCCAGCAGTCTAAGCTTCAGGGGCACTGAAGCTTTCTTT.

The V call is TRBV7-6, the J call TRBJ2-7, with TRBD1 as a possible D gene (6 bases). The CDR3 has 14 residues. Germline V gene data show CDR1 as SGHVS and CDR2 as FNYEAQ. The V end was cut by 8 bases, the J end by 2 bases, with 16 bases between. CDR3 amino acids: CASPGRGGPYEQYF. For the CDR3, the DNA is TGTGCCAGCCCCGGCAGGGGCGGCCCCTACGAGCAGTACTTC.

CDR3 in amino acids: CASSIGGRANTEAFF. The CDR3 DNA reads as TGTGCCAGTAGTATAGGGGGCAGGGCGAACACTGAAGCTTTCTTT. The gene calls are TRBV19 and TRBJ1-1; a possible D gene is TRBD1 (5 bases). The V and J ends lost 1 base and 1 base respectively, with 10 bases between them. Germline V gene sequence: CDR1 LNHDA, CDR2 SQIVND (reference sequence). This CDR3 has 15 residues. Looking up the rest from reference TRBV19 and TRBJ1-1 gives the full variable domain: DGGITQSPKYLFRKEGQNVTLSCEQNLNHDAMYWYRQDPGQGLRLIYYSQIVNDFQKGDIAEGYSVSREKKESFPLTVTSAQKNPTAFYLCASSIGGRANTEAFFGQGTRLTVV.

The chain couples TRBV11-3 to TRBJ2-3, with D possibly TRBD1 on 6 matching bases. CDR1 is SGHNT, CDR2 YENEEA, per germline. V lost 4 bases to trimming and J lost 4 bases, with 9 bases between them. The CDR3 consists of 13 residues. CDR3 sequence (DNA): TGTGCCAGCAGCTCCAGGGGCCCAGATACGCAGTATTTT. This encodes CASSSRGPDTQYF.

The sample holds a few counts of this clone. The chain joins TRBV5-4 to TRBJ2-2, with 9 bases that match TRBD1. Germline assignment: CDR1 SGHNT and CDR2 YYREEE (reference sequence). The CDR3 contains 15 residues. Trimming removed 4 bases from V and 7 bases from J; junction bases left unmatched: 8. The CDR3 DNA is TGTGCCAGCAGCATGGGACAGGGAAGGAGCGGGGAGCTGTTTTTT. Translated: CASSMGQGRSGELFF.

This clone was detected a few times. The CDR3 reads CASSSMGGQAYEQYF. The CDR3 DNA follows: TGTGCCAGCAGTTCCATGGGTGGACAAGCCTACGAGCAGTACTTC. The rearrangement joins TRBV28 to TRBJ2-7, with D tentatively TRBD1 (5 bases). V lost 4 bases and J lost 2, with 15 bases in between. The CDR3 runs to 15 residues. The germline V gene has CDR1 MDHEN and CDR2 SYDVKM.

The genes are TRBV5-1 and TRBJ1-3; maybe TRBD1 (6 bases). The germline gives CDR1 SGHRS, CDR2 YFSETQ. This CDR3 is built from 14 residues. V was clipped by 4 bases and J by 0 bases, with 8 bases between them. DNA of the CDR3: TGCGCCAGCAGCGACAGGAGCTCTGGAAACACCATATATTTT. Its protein product is CASSDRSSGNTIYF.

CDR3 loop: CASSPTLGQGSNYGYTF. The CDR3 nucleotides are TGTGCCAGCAGTCCCACATTGGGACAGGGAAGTAACTATGGCTACACCTTC. The rearrangement joins TRBV27 to TRBJ1-2; 9 bases fit TRBD1. Trimming removed 5 bases from V and 1 base from J; junction bases left unmatched: 11. The CDR3 contains 17 residues. Germline V gene data show CDR1 as MNHEY and CDR2 as SMNVEV (reference sequence).

The chain recombines TRBV28 with TRBJ2-7; D call uncertain. Germline loops: CDR1 MDHEN, CDR2 SYDVKM. The CDR3 is 14 residues long. V lost 7 bases and J lost 3, with 16 bases in between. Here the CDR3 reads CASKKSGGLYEQYF. For the CDR3, the DNA is TGTGCCAGCAAAAAATCGGGTGGTCTCTACGAGCAGTACTTC.